This entry features one TCR beta chain sequence. The data were obtained in a study of T cell responses to AZD1222 COVID-19 vaccine. V gave up 4 bases and J gave up 6 bases, with 10 bases separating them. The CDR3 sequence is 12 residues long. The V gene's germline CDR1 is SGHDN and CDR2 FVKESK. TCRdb's copy holds only in-frame clones and misses some; the assay was immunoSEQ multiplex PCR. In the table there are approximately 100,000 clones, 89% of which are singletons. The TCR sequence derives from an adult in good health. V gene TRBV14 combines with J gene TRBJ2-7; D not certain. The source material was peripheral blood, sampled on day 0 of AZD1222 vaccination. The CDR3 here is CASSPSGVEQYF. In DNA, the CDR3 is TGTGCCAGCAGCCCGAGTGGGGTCGAGCAGTACTTC.